The 28 T cell receptor beta chains in this list originate from one sample, sequenced in a study of T-cell reconstitution after alpha-beta-depleted transplantation in children. Researchers prepared the TCRbeta library using unique molecular identifiers, the study reports. TCRdb fed the PCR reads into MiXCR, producing one record per CDR3 protein. The sample shows some 500,000 distinct CDR3 sequences, approximately 16% of them seen only once. The source was PBMCs from the stem cell graft donor, collected from the stem cell graft. The receptors come from a human donor who donated a stem cell graft to a child with acute lymphoblastic leukemia.

This clonotype was detected only a few times. This sequence joins TRBV29-1 and TRBJ1-3; D is uncertain. Trimming removed 4 bases from V and 4 bases from J, with 8 bases in between. There are 12 residues in the CDR3. Germline-derived CDR1 and CDR2 are SQVTM and ANQGSEA. CDR3 loop: CSVAMGGNTIYF. In DNA, the CDR3 is TGCAGCGTTGCGATGGGGGGAAACACCATATATTTT. The full variable domain, with the rest looked up from reference TRBV29-1 and TRBJ1-3, is SAVISQKPSRDICQRGTSLTIQCQVDSQVTMMFWYRQQPGQSLTLIATANQGSEATYESGFVIDKFPISRPNLTFSTLTVSNMSPEDSSIYLCSVAMGGNTIYFGEGSWLTVV.

A few counts support this clonotype. The chain has TRBV4-1 and TRBJ1-1; D gene uncertain. Looked up from germline, CDR1 is MGHRA and CDR2 is YSYEKL. CDR3 size: 15 residues. Trimming shortened V by 1 base and J by 0 bases, and 9 bases separated the two germline ends. CDR3 in DNA: TGCGCCAGCAGCCAAGGAGCAACCATGAACACTGAAGCTTTCTTT. Protein: CASSQGATMNTEAFF.

In this sample, this clonotype turned up a few times. The genes are TRBV6-1 and TRBJ2-5, with D tentatively TRBD1 or TRBD2 (5 bases each). The CDR3 sequence is 15 residues long. V lost 6 bases and J lost 2, with 16 bases in between. CDR1 MNHNS and CDR2 SASEGT come from the germline V gene. CDR3 sequence: CASRDVGVPQETQYF. The CDR3 nucleotides read TGTGCCAGCAGAGACGTGGGGGTGCCGCAAGAGACCCAGTACTTC.

This clonotype was detected ten times or more. The chain joins TRBV10-2 to TRBJ1-2; 11 bases are shared with TRBD1. In germline, CDR1 is WSHSY, CDR2 SAAADI. The V and J ends lost 2 bases and 0 bases, in that order; junction bases with no gene match: 8. This CDR3 has 18 residues. The CDR3 DNA sequence: TGCGCCAGCAGTGAGCCCCTGGGACAGGGGGTCCCTAACTATGGCTACACCTTC. As protein: CASSEPLGQGVPNYGYTF.

This rearrangement joins TRBV10-3 to TRBJ2-5, with 7 positions matching TRBD2. The germline gives CDR1 ENHRY, CDR2 SYGVKD. V shed 5 bases, J shed 4 bases, and the junction held 4 bases outside the gene matches. The CDR3 has 13 amino acids. In DNA, the CDR3 is TGTGCCATCAGTCCCATAGCGGGAGAGACCCAGTACTTC. Amino acid sequence: CAISPIAGETQYF.

In this sample, this clonotype turned up a few times. This chain connects TRBV7-3 to TRBJ2-7; TRBD2 matches 9 bases. J was trimmed by 6 bases and V by 5 bases; bases with no gene match: 8. The CDR3 has 14 residues. The germline V gene encodes CDR1 SGHTA and CDR2 FQGTGA. In DNA form, the CDR3 reads TGTGCCAGCAGCCCGCCGGGACTAGCCTCCGAGCAGTACTTC. This translates into CASSPPGLASEQYF.

CDR3 DNA sequence: TGTGCCAGCAGCAGGGACAGATACTACGAGCAGTACTTC. Translation gives CASSRDRYYEQYF. V is TRBV11-2 and J is TRBJ2-7; 7 bases align to TRBD1. This CDR3 has 13 amino acids. The J segment lost 3 bases and the V segment lost 5 bases, leaving 4 bases of the junction unmatched. Germline CDR1 reads SGHAT; CDR2 reads FQNNGV. Variable domain in full (rest from reference TRBV11-2 and TRBJ2-7): EAGVAQSPRYKIIEKRQSVAFWCNPISGHATLYWYQQILGQGPKLLIQFQNNGVVDDSQLPKDRFSAERLKGVDSTLKIQPAKLEDSAVYLCASSRDRYYEQYFGPGTRLTVT.

The chain uses TRBV3-1 and TRBJ2-7; 8 nucleotides align to TRBD2. The V gene's germline CDR1 is LGHDT and CDR2 YNNKEL (reference sequence). This CDR3 has 14 amino acids. Trimming removed 3 bases from V and 5 bases from J; junction bases left unmatched: 6. CDR3 in amino acids: CASSQGLGDHEQYF. DNA of the CDR3: TGTGCCAGCAGCCAGGGACTAGGAGACCACGAGCAGTACTTC.

The chain employs TRBV7-2 and TRBJ2-5, with 15 bases matching TRBD2. With V trimmed by 5 bases and J by 7 bases, 8 bases remained unmatched. In germline, CDR1 is SGHTA, CDR2 FQGNSA. The CDR3 runs 16 residues. The CDR3 protein is CASSRPGLAGGGTQYF. DNA for the CDR3: TGTGCCAGCAGCAGGCCGGGACTAGCGGGAGGAGGGACCCAGTACTTC.

This clonotype has only a few counts. The rearrangement joins TRBV6-2 or TRBV6-3 to TRBJ2-1; 14 nucleotides align to TRBD2. The CDR3 runs 15 residues. V lost 2 bases, J lost 7 bases, and 1 base stayed unmatched. CDR1 and CDR2 (germline): MNHEY, SVGEGT. CDR3 region: CASSYRTSGGNEQFF. The CDR3 nucleotides read TGTGCCAGCAGTTACAGGACTAGCGGGGGGAATGAGCAGTTCTTC.

The chain is built from TRBV9 and TRBJ2-5; possible D gene TRBD1, 6 bases. V dropped 4 bases and J dropped 2 bases, with 27 bases sitting between them. The CDR3 has 19 amino acids. Per the germline V gene, CDR1 is SGDLS and CDR2 is YYNGEE. The CDR3 DNA reads as TGTGCCAGCAGCAGCGGAATCGTGGTACAGGGCCCAGGACAAGAGACCCAGTACTTC. Its translation is CASSSGIVVQGPGQETQYF.

This clonotype has just a few counts. V is TRBV20-1 and J is TRBJ2-1, with a tentative D call TRBD1 (5 bases). The CDR3 sequence is 13 residues long. Trimming stripped 4 bases from V and 6 bases from J, with 13 bases between. Germline V lookup: CDR1 DFQATT, CDR2 SNEGSKA (reference sequence). DNA of the CDR3: TGCAGTGCTACAAACCAACAGGCCAATGAGCAGTTCTTC. Protein: CSATNQQANEQFF.

V usage is TRBV5-1 and J usage is TRBJ1-5; 7 bases agree with TRBD1. V lost 2 bases, J lost 5 bases, and 7 bases stayed unmatched. The CDR3 totals 15 residues. CDR1 is SGHRS, CDR2 YFSETQ, per germline. The CDR3 is CASSFTGVGDQPQHF. CDR3 nucleotide sequence: TGCGCCAGCAGCTTTACAGGGGTTGGAGATCAGCCCCAGCATTTT.

This clonotype was counted a few times. V and J are TRBV20-1 and TRBJ1-1; the D is unclear. The CDR3 is 15 residues long. Germline loops: CDR1 DFQATT, CDR2 SNEGSKA (reference sequence). V lost 2 bases and J lost 4, with 17 bases in between. CDR3 region: CSARPISDGVTEAFF. The DNA of the CDR3 is TGCAGTGCTAGACCTATTTCGGATGGAGTCACTGAAGCTTTCTTT.

This chain uses TRBV9 with TRBJ2-2, with 12 bases matching TRBD1. The CDR3 is 16 amino acids. CDR1 and CDR2 (germline): SGDLS, YYNGEE. The V and J ends lost 3 bases and 7 bases, in that order; junction bases with no gene match: 7. CDR3 protein: CASSEGGQGASGELFF. CDR3 in DNA: TGTGCCAGCAGCGAGGGGGGACAGGGGGCCAGCGGGGAGCTGTTTTTT.

This clonotype was recorded a few times. This sequence joins TRBV7-8 and TRBJ2-7; 7 nucleotides align to TRBD1. The CDR3 extends over 15 amino acids. Germline CDR1 SGHVS, CDR2 FQNEAQ. Losses at the gene ends were 2 bases for V and 0 bases for J; bases not matched to a gene: 4. The DNA of the CDR3 is TGTGCCAGCAGCTTATTTGGGACAGACTCCTACGAGCAGTACTTC. This gives the protein CASSLFGTDSYEQYF.

Only a few counts were recorded for this clonotype. The chain carries TRBV5-1 and TRBJ1-3, with D possibly TRBD1 on 6 matching bases. Germline assignment: CDR1 SGHRS and CDR2 YFSETQ. This CDR3 spans 17 amino acids. The germline V and J ends were trimmed by 0 bases and 0 bases, with 13 bases remaining between them. This CDR3 reads CASSLVPVTGSGNTIYF. The CDR3 region has the DNA TGCGCCAGCAGCTTGGTACCGGTGACAGGCTCTGGAAACACCATATATTTT.

This clonotype occurred a few times. The chain employs TRBV4-2 and TRBJ2-1, with 8 bases lining up with TRBD2. Per the germline V gene, CDR1 is LGHNA and CDR2 is YNFKEQ. There are 14 residues in the CDR3. The junction had 8 bases not matched to a gene; V was cut back by 5 bases and J by 8 bases. DNA of the CDR3: TGTGCCAGCAGCACGACTAGAGCGGGGGATGAGCAGTTCTTC. This gives the protein CASSTTRAGDEQFF.

This clonotype has ten or more counts. Here the CDR3 reads CASSHAEYNEQFF. The CDR3, as DNA: TGTGCCAGCAGCCACGCAGAGTACAATGAGCAGTTCTTC. The V call is TRBV5-4, the J call TRBJ2-1, with D uncertain. Germline CDR1 reads SGHNT; CDR2 reads YYREEE (reference sequence). The CDR3 has 13 residues. Trimming left V 4 bases short and J 4 bases short, with 9 bases between.

The gene calls are TRBV6-1 and TRBJ1-1, with D perhaps TRBD1 (6 bases). CDR3 length equals 12 residues. Trimming took off 8 bases at V and 10 bases at J, with 17 bases between the two ends. CDR1 is MNHNS, CDR2 SASEGT, per germline. The CDR3 bases are TGTGCCAGCGAGGGCAGGGGTCCCCGAGCTTTCTTT. Its translation is CASEGRGPRAFF.

The V and J genes are TRBV2 and TRBJ2-3; 7 bases match TRBD1. This CDR3 is 15 amino acids long. CDR1 and CDR2 from the germline V gene are SNHLY and FYNNEI. Trimming removed 1 base from V and 1 base from J; junction bases left unmatched: 2. The CDR3 spells CASSEGQGGTDTQYF. CDR3 bases: TGTGCCAGCAGTGAAGGACAGGGAGGCACAGATACGCAGTATTTT.

This clonotype has only a few counts. This rearrangement joins TRBV9 to TRBJ1-3; D call uncertain. The CDR3 is 15 residues long. Germline V gene data show CDR1 as SGDLS and CDR2 as YYNGEE. V lost 3 bases to trimming and J lost 0 bases, with 10 bases between them. The CDR3 loop is CASSGGVGSGNTIYF. CDR3 DNA sequence: TGTGCCAGCAGCGGCGGCGTGGGCTCTGGAAACACCATATATTTT.

V gene TRBV5-1 combines with J gene TRBJ1-5, with D perhaps matching TRBD1 (6 bases). V was clipped by 1 base and J by 0 bases, with 11 bases between them. CDR3 size: 16 residues. Per germline, CDR1 SGHRS and CDR2 YFSETQ. This CDR3 reads CASSLLGQGSNQPQHF. The CDR3 coding sequence is TGCGCCAGCAGCTTGTTGGGACAAGGTAGCAATCAGCCCCAGCATTTT.

This chain uses TRBV12-3 or TRBV12-4 with TRBJ1-1, with D possibly being TRBD1 (6 bases). This CDR3 is built from 13 residues. Trimming left V 7 bases short and J 4 bases short, with 13 bases between. This CDR3 is CASNPQGFTEAFF. In DNA form, the CDR3 reads TGTGCCAGCAACCCCCAGGGGTTCACTGAAGCTTTCTTT.

This clonotype appeared a few times. The chain is built from TRBV10-3 and TRBJ2-3; TRBD2 matches at 7 bases. The CDR3 loop spans 17 amino acids. J was trimmed by 0 bases and V by 0 bases; bases with no gene match: 6. CDR1 and CDR2 from the germline V gene are ENHRY and SYGVKD. This CDR3 reads CAISESLAGLSTDTQYF. As DNA, the CDR3 is TGTGCCATCAGTGAGTCGTTAGCGGGCCTTAGCACAGATACGCAGTATTTT.

V usage is TRBV2 and J usage is TRBJ2-1; 10 nucleotides agree with TRBD2. CDR1 is SNHLY, CDR2 FYNNEI, per germline. With V trimmed by 4 bases and J by 4 bases, 4 bases remained unmatched. This CDR3 is 15 amino acids long. CDR3 protein: CASSGSGRAYNEQFF. The CDR3 DNA reads as TGTGCCAGCAGTGGGAGCGGGAGGGCTTACAATGAGCAGTTCTTC.

This chain links TRBV29-1 with TRBJ2-7; no definite D call. The germline CDR1 and CDR2 sequences are SQVTM and ANQGSEA. V gave up 0 bases and J gave up 0 bases, with 9 bases separating them. CDR3 length equals 14 residues. The CDR3 loop reads CSVEDQGSSYEQYF. The CDR3 DNA is TGCAGCGTTGAAGATCAAGGCAGCTCCTACGAGCAGTACTTC.

This clonotype has only a few counts. The rearrangement links TRBV5-6 to TRBJ1-5, with 8 bases fitting TRBD1. The CDR3 runs to 14 residues. The germline CDR1 and CDR2 sequences are SGHDT and YYEEEE. With 5 bases clipped from V and 5 bases from J, the junction kept 6 bases outside the gene matches. CDR3 nucleotides: TGTGCCAGCAGTCAATCAGGGGGCTATCAGCCCCAGCATTTT. It translates to CASSQSGGYQPQHF.